This is a list of T cell receptor beta chains from one sample in a study of circulating CD8 cells and anti-PD-1 response in melanoma. From the reads, TCRdb called clonotypes with MiXCR, one entry per CDR3 protein. The sample contains about 1,200 distinct CDR3 sequences, roughly 6.2% of which appear only once. The sequencing used CD8+ T cells from PBMCs, collected at baseline or after one month of anti-PD-1 therapy (not recorded which). These receptors originate from a human donor with melanoma. The CDR3 runs from the conserved cysteine through the conserved F or W. The D gene is left open where the match is weak. Size is stated for part of the rows, as once, few or many counts, or as a class when the clone is expanded.

D gene: -; J gene: TRBJ2-3; V gene: TRBV7-2; clone size: -; CDR3 DNA: TGTGCCAGCAGCTTTCAGGGGGGCGCAGATACGCAGTATTTT; CDR3 protein: CASSFQGGADTQYF
D gene: -; J gene: TRBJ2-1; V gene: TRBV2; clone size: large; CDR3 DNA: TGTGCCAGCAGTGTGAGCAATGAGCAGTTCTTC; CDR3 protein: CASSVSNEQFF
D gene: -; J gene: TRBJ2-7; V gene: TRBV18; clone size: large; CDR3 DNA: TGTGCCAGCTCACCCCGGGACGGCGCCTCCTACGAGCAGTACTTC; CDR3 protein: CASSPRDGASYEQYF
D gene: -; J gene: TRBJ1-6; V gene: TRBV7-8; clone size: few; CDR3 DNA: TGTGCCAGCAGCAACCCCTTGGACCAGAGCTCCTATAATTCACCCCTCCACTTT; CDR3 protein: CASSNPLDQSSYNSPLHF
D gene: -; J gene: TRBJ1-6; V gene: TRBV21-1; clone size: medium-sized; CDR3 DNA: TGTGCCAGCCCTTGGGATTCACCCCTCCACTTT; CDR3 protein: CASPWDSPLHF
D gene: -; J gene: TRBJ2-1; V gene: TRBV27; clone size: large; CDR3 DNA: TGTGCCAGCAGTTTAAATGGAGGAGAGCAGTTCTTC; CDR3 protein: CASSLNGGEQFF
D gene: TRBD1; J gene: TRBJ2-2; V gene: TRBV7-3; clone size: large; CDR3 DNA: TGTGCCAGCAGCTTAACCACCGGGACAGGGGTCACCGGGGAGCTGTTTTTT; CDR3 protein: CASSLTTGTGVTGELFF
D gene: -; J gene: TRBJ1-1; V gene: TRBV28; clone size: -; CDR3 DNA: TGTGCCAGCAGTCAGCCAGGGAGCACTGAAGCTTTCTTT; CDR3 protein: CASSQPGSTEAFF
D gene: -; J gene: TRBJ2-1; V gene: TRBV2; clone size: large; CDR3 DNA: TGTGCCAGGGGACTGGCGGGGATCTCCTACAATGAGCAGTTCTTC; CDR3 protein: CARGLAGISYNEQFF
D gene: -; J gene: TRBJ2-7; V gene: TRBV19; clone size: medium-sized; CDR3 DNA: TGTGCCAGTAGTATCGCAGGAGCTGTCTACGAGCAGTACTTC; CDR3 protein: CASSIAGAVYEQYF
D gene: TRBD1; J gene: TRBJ2-7; V gene: TRBV19; clone size: large; CDR3 DNA: TGTGCCAGTGAGAAGACAGGGGGCATCGACGAGCAGTACTTC; CDR3 protein: CASEKTGGIDEQYF
D gene: TRBD1; J gene: TRBJ1-2; V gene: TRBV29-1; clone size: medium-sized; CDR3 DNA: TGCAGCGCGACAGGGTCCAATTCCATGGGTTATGGCTACACCTTC; CDR3 protein: CSATGSNSMGYGYTF
D gene: -; J gene: TRBJ2-1; V gene: TRBV4-1; clone size: medium-sized; CDR3 DNA: TGCGCCAGCAGCCAAGATCGCTCGTCGCGAAATGAGCAGTTCTTC; CDR3 protein: CASSQDRSSRNEQFF
D gene: TRBD2; J gene: TRBJ2-7; V gene: TRBV4-2; clone size: medium-sized; CDR3 DNA: TGTGCCAGCAGCCAGGGTACTAGCGGGGACTCCTACGAGCAGTACTTC; CDR3 protein: CASSQGTSGDSYEQYF
D gene: -; J gene: TRBJ2-1; V gene: TRBV27; clone size: large; CDR3 DNA: TGTGCCAGCAGTTCCCCCGGGTCCCTCTACTACAATGAGCAGTTCTTC; CDR3 protein: CASSSPGSLYYNEQFF
D gene: -; J gene: TRBJ2-7; V gene: TRBV20-1; clone size: medium-sized; CDR3 DNA: TGCAGTGCTAGATTGGGACTCGATTACTACGAGCAGTACTTC; CDR3 protein: CSARLGLDYYEQYF
D gene: TRBD1; J gene: TRBJ2-2; V gene: TRBV5-6; clone size: large; CDR3 DNA: TGTGCCAGCAGCTTTTGGACAGGGGGCTTATCCGGGGAGCTGTTTTTT; CDR3 protein: CASSFWTGGLSGELFF
D gene: TRBD2; J gene: TRBJ2-1; V gene: TRBV3-1; clone size: medium-sized; CDR3 DNA: TGTGCCAGCAGCCCTGGCGGGGGGGCCCATGAGCAGTTCTTC; CDR3 protein: CASSPGGGAHEQFF
D gene: -; J gene: TRBJ2-6; V gene: TRBV6-1; clone size: large; CDR3 DNA: TGTGCCAGCAGTGAAGGGGACTCTGGGGCCAACGTCCTGACTTTC; CDR3 protein: CASSEGDSGANVLTF
D gene: -; J gene: TRBJ2-1; V gene: TRBV9; clone size: medium-sized; CDR3 DNA: TGTGCCAGCAACGGGGGCAGCTCCTACAATGAGCAGTTCTTC; CDR3 protein: CASNGGSSYNEQFF
D gene: -; J gene: TRBJ2-7; V gene: TRBV4-1; clone size: large; CDR3 DNA: TGCGCCAGCAGCCAAGCGGGAATAGGGGAGCAGTACTTC; CDR3 protein: CASSQAGIGEQYF
D gene: -; J gene: TRBJ2-1; V gene: TRBV27; clone size: medium-sized; CDR3 DNA: TGTGCCAGCAGGGACTCCTACAATGAGCAGTTCTTC; CDR3 protein: CASRDSYNEQFF
D gene: -; J gene: TRBJ1-1; V gene: TRBV30; clone size: few; CDR3 DNA: TGTGCCTGGAGTGTCGTAGGTGAAGCTTTCTTT; CDR3 protein: CAWSVVGEAFF
D gene: TRBD2; J gene: TRBJ2-5; V gene: TRBV27; clone size: medium-sized; CDR3 DNA: TGTGCCAGCAGTTTGTCGACTAGCGGGGGGGAAGAGACCCAGTACTTC; CDR3 protein: CASSLSTSGGEETQYF
D gene: -; J gene: TRBJ1-6; V gene: TRBV27; clone size: medium-sized; CDR3 DNA: TGTGCCAGCAGTTCTTTGCCCAGGCCCTATAATTCACCCCTCCACTTT; CDR3 protein: CASSSLPRPYNSPLHF
D gene: -; J gene: TRBJ2-4; V gene: TRBV4-1; clone size: medium-sized; CDR3 DNA: TGCGCCAGCAGCCAAGGGGTCGAAGAGTCTGCGACCAAAAACATTCAGTACTTC; CDR3 protein: CASSQGVEESATKNIQYF
D gene: -; J gene: TRBJ1-1; V gene: TRBV20-1; clone size: few; CDR3 DNA: TGCAGTGGGGACCTCAACACTGAAGCTTTCTTT; CDR3 protein: CSGDLNTEAFF
D gene: -; J gene: TRBJ1-2; V gene: TRBV6-1; clone size: medium-sized; CDR3 DNA: TGTGCCAGCAACCCCGGGGAGGGGTACGGCTACACCTTC; CDR3 protein: CASNPGEGYGYTF
D gene: TRBD2; J gene: TRBJ2-7; V gene: TRBV28; clone size: -; CDR3 DNA: TGTGCCAGCAGTCCCGGGACTAGCGTCTACGAGCAGTACTTC; CDR3 protein: CASSPGTSVYEQYF
D gene: -; J gene: TRBJ1-5; V gene: TRBV20-1; clone size: few; CDR3 DNA: TGCAGTGCTAAAAGGCAGTTCAATCAGCCCCAGCATTTT; CDR3 protein: CSAKRQFNQPQHF
D gene: TRBD2; J gene: TRBJ2-7; V gene: TRBV25-1; clone size: large; CDR3 DNA: TGTGCCAGCAGTGGTAGCGGGGGGCGCTACGAGCAGTACTTC; CDR3 protein: CASSGSGGRYEQYF
D gene: -; J gene: TRBJ2-3; V gene: TRBV11-2; clone size: medium-sized; CDR3 DNA: TGTGCCAGCAGCTTAGGAACAGATACGCAGTATTTT; CDR3 protein: CASSLGTDTQYF
D gene: -; J gene: TRBJ2-1; V gene: TRBV19; clone size: medium-sized; CDR3 DNA: TGTGCCAGTAGTAGGAACGGAGACTCCTACAATGAGCAGTTCTTC; CDR3 protein: CASSRNGDSYNEQFF
D gene: -; J gene: TRBJ1-1; V gene: TRBV29-1; clone size: medium-sized; CDR3 DNA: TGCAGCGTTGCTGCCATGAACACTGAAGCTTTCTTT; CDR3 protein: CSVAAMNTEAFF
D gene: -; J gene: TRBJ2-7; V gene: TRBV19; clone size: medium-sized; CDR3 DNA: TGTGCCAGTAGTATAGCAGAAAACTCCTACGAGCAGTACTTC; CDR3 protein: CASSIAENSYEQYF
D gene: -; J gene: TRBJ2-6; V gene: TRBV19; clone size: few; CDR3 DNA: TGTGCCAGTAGCTACTCCTCTGGGGCCAACGTCCTGACCTTC; CDR3 protein: CASSYSSGANVLTF
D gene: TRBD2; J gene: TRBJ2-7; V gene: TRBV28; clone size: large; CDR3 DNA: TGTGCCAGCGGCCCCACCGGGACTATTCCTTTGGAGCAGTACTTC; CDR3 protein: CASGPTGTIPLEQYF
D gene: -; J gene: TRBJ2-1; V gene: TRBV5-6; clone size: large; CDR3 DNA: TGTGCCAGCAGCTTCAGGATTGAGCAGTTCTTC; CDR3 protein: CASSFRIEQFF
D gene: TRBD1; J gene: TRBJ1-6; V gene: TRBV5-5; clone size: large; CDR3 DNA: TGTGCCAGCAGCTTGGCCCCCTCGACAGGGAGTTCCCGTAATTCACCCCTCCACTTT; CDR3 protein: CASSLAPSTGSSRNSPLHF
D gene: -; J gene: TRBJ2-1; V gene: TRBV29-1; clone size: medium-sized; CDR3 DNA: TGCAGCGTTAGCGGATATACAAGCAGCGAGAATGAGCAGTTCTTC; CDR3 protein: CSVSGYTSSENEQFF
D gene: -; J gene: TRBJ2-5; V gene: TRBV4-1; clone size: medium-sized; CDR3 DNA: TGCGCCAGCAGCCAAGAGTTAAGCTCGTACCAAGAGACCCAGTACTTC; CDR3 protein: CASSQELSSYQETQYF
D gene: TRBD1; J gene: TRBJ1-1; V gene: TRBV20-1; clone size: medium-sized; CDR3 DNA: TGCAGTGCTAGACAGGGGGACACTGAAGCTTTCTTT; CDR3 protein: CSARQGDTEAFF
D gene: -; J gene: TRBJ2-1; V gene: TRBV30; clone size: few; CDR3 DNA: TGTGCCTTCTCTAGCGCGGGGAGTGAGCAGTTCTTC; CDR3 protein: CAFSSAGSEQFF
D gene: -; J gene: TRBJ2-2; V gene: TRBV2; clone size: large; CDR3 DNA: TGTGCCAGCATGCAGTTCACGGGGGAGCTGTTTTTT; CDR3 protein: CASMQFTGELFF
D gene: -; J gene: TRBJ2-5; V gene: TRBV25-1; clone size: -; CDR3 DNA: TGTGCCAGCAGTGAATCAAGGAGCCCCCAAGAGACCCAGTACTTC; CDR3 protein: CASSESRSPQETQYF
D gene: -; J gene: TRBJ2-3; V gene: TRBV15; clone size: few; CDR3 DNA: TGTGCCACCAGTACAGGGTTAAGCTACACAGATACGCAGTATTTT; CDR3 protein: CATSTGLSYTDTQYF
D gene: TRBD2; J gene: TRBJ2-3; V gene: TRBV13; clone size: medium-sized; CDR3 DNA: TGTGCCAGCAGCTTAGGCGCTAGCGGGGGGGCCCGGGGCACAGATACGCAGTATTTT; CDR3 protein: CASSLGASGGARGTDTQYF